The T cell receptor (beta chain) under discussion was sequenced for a study of blood T cell repertoires in COVID-19. The CDR3 runs 9 residues. Trimming pared 6 bases from V and 9 bases from J, leaving 5 bases between. Germline lookup yields CDR1 WNHNN and CDR2 SYGVQD (reference sequence). Only in-frame clones appear in the TCRdb table, and some are missing; sequencing was by immunoSEQ multiplex PCR. The sample contains about 220,000 clones, about four fifths of which appear only once. The chain joins TRBV10-1 to TRBJ2-5; D gene unclear. This receptor was identified in a woman in her 40s who had recovered from COVID-19. Material for sequencing was PBMCs or T cells enriched from blood (not recorded which). This CDR3 is CASRAAQYF. CDR3 nucleotides: TGCGCCAGCAGGGCGGCCCAGTACTTC.